This T cell receptor (beta chain) was documented in a study of T cell responses to AZD1222 COVID-19 vaccine. Profiled with immunoSEQ multiplex PCR; TCRdb holds only in-frame clones, not every one. The sample includes fewer than 70,000 clones, 89% seen only once; the top ten take roughly 6.1%. V shed 3 bases and J shed 0 bases, with 9 bases lying between them. This CDR3 spans 14 amino acids. The germline CDR1 and CDR2 sequences are LGHDT and YNNKEL (reference sequence). Material: peripheral blood, obtained 28 days after the second AZD1222 dose. The receptor was isolated from an adult who received the AZD1222 COVID-19 vaccine. The rearrangement joins TRBV3-1 (or the pseudogene TRBV3-2) to TRBJ2-7, with no clear D. Here the CDR3 reads CASSHPPPSYEQYF. The CDR3 coding sequence is TGTGCCAGCAGCCACCCGCCCCCCTCCTACGAGCAGTACTTC.